These 12 T cell receptor beta chains share one sample of origin, sequenced in a study of T-cell memory formation after mild COVID-19. One entry per CDR3 protein results from TCRdb running MiXCR on the 5' RACE reads. The sample has hundreds of thousands of distinct CDR3 sequences; roughly 22% are singletons. The sequenced material came from PBMCs or a T cell subset sorted from them (not recorded which). These receptors all come from an adult woman who had mild COVID-19 (a few samples of this study predate the infection). Cell type and time point are not known.

This clonotype was seen a few times. This rearrangement joins TRBV29-1 to TRBJ2-3, with D possibly TRBD2 on 5 matching bases. The ends were cut back, 8 bases at V and 3 bases at J, with 18 bases in the middle. The CDR3 has 14 residues. From germline, CDR1 is SQVTM and CDR2 ANQGSEA. Here the CDR3 DNA reads TGCAGCACCGCGTCCGAGAGGACTACAGATACGCAGTATTTT. It specifies CSTASERTTDTQYF.

This sequence joins TRBV5-1 and TRBJ1-2; possibly TRBD1 for D (6 bases). CDR3 length equals 15 residues. The germline V gene has CDR1 SGHRS and CDR2 YFSETQ. Between the trimmed V and J ends, which lost 3 bases and 3 bases, there was a span of 15 bases. CDR3 region: CASSYTGSGDYGYTF. For the CDR3, the DNA is TGCGCCAGCAGCTATACAGGGTCCGGGGACTATGGCTACACCTTC.

This clonotype was seen a few times. This sequence joins TRBV7-9 and TRBJ2-1; D uncertain. The CDR3 sequence is 16 residues long. Looked up from germline, CDR1 is SEHNR and CDR2 is FQNEAQ (reference sequence). V was trimmed by 5 bases and J by 1 base, leaving 15 bases between them. CDR3: CASSPRGLRSYNEQFF. CDR3 in DNA: TGTGCCAGCAGCCCCAGAGGCCTGCGATCCTACAATGAGCAGTTCTTC.

This clonotype was seen ten or more times. V and J are TRBV5-6 and TRBJ2-1; TRBD2 aligns across 8 bases. CDR1 SGHDT and CDR2 YYEEEE come from the germline V gene. The V segment lost 3 bases and the J segment 5 bases; nucleotides outside the gene matches: 7. The CDR3 runs to 15 residues. The CDR3 reads CASSSPAGENNEQFF. The CDR3 coding sequence is TGTGCCAGCAGCTCCCCAGCGGGGGAAAACAATGAGCAGTTCTTC.

The CDR3: CASSEHSEREGPVTRRNEQFF. CDR3 nucleotide sequence: TGTGCCAGCAGTGAACATTCGGAGCGGGAGGGCCCCGTCACGCGCCGCAATGAGCAGTTCTTC. This chain connects TRBV6-1 to TRBJ2-1; 10 bases match TRBD2. The CDR3 extends over 21 amino acids. With 2 bases clipped from V and 6 bases from J, the junction kept 22 bases outside the gene matches. Germline values: CDR1 MNHNS, CDR2 SASEGT.

The chain couples TRBV6-2 or TRBV6-3 to TRBJ2-1; the match to TRBD2 covers 9 bases. V lost 1 base and J lost 3; bases outside the gene matches: 4. The germline V gene encodes CDR1 MNHEY and CDR2 SVGEGT. The length of the CDR3 is 16 residues. This CDR3 reads CASSYLVAGDYNEQFF. CDR3 sequence (DNA): TGTGCCAGCAGTTACTTGGTAGCGGGGGACTACAATGAGCAGTTCTTC.

The genes are TRBV2 and TRBJ2-2, with no clear D. The CDR3 runs to 13 residues. Germline V CDR1 and CDR2: SNHLY, FYNNEI. Trimming took 6 bases from V and 7 from J, leaving 12 bases between them. CDR3 DNA: TGTGCCAGCAGCCCCCTGAAGCGCGGGGAGCTGTTTTTT. It encodes CASSPLKRGELFF.

The chain combines TRBV6-2 or TRBV6-3 with TRBJ2-7; 7 bases line up with TRBD2. After removal of 2 bases from V and 2 bases from J, the junction contained 12 bases not matched to a gene. The CDR3 length is 17 residues. Per the germline V gene, CDR1 is MNHEY and CDR2 is SVGEGT. The CDR3 sequence is CASSYPSGTTTPYEQYF. For the CDR3, the DNA is TGTGCCAGCAGTTACCCGAGCGGGACTACAACACCCTACGAGCAGTACTTC.

The sample holds a few counts of this clonotype. The chain joins TRBV5-1 to TRBJ1-6, with 7 bases fitting TRBD1. The V and J ends lost 4 bases and 6 bases, in that order; junction bases with no gene match: 10. CDR1 and CDR2 (germline): SGHRS, YFSETQ. The CDR3 totals 16 residues. The CDR3 reads CASSQRTGAINSPLHF. CDR3 in DNA: TGCGCCAGCAGCCAACGGACAGGAGCAATTAATTCACCCCTCCACTTT.

In its sample, this clonotype was seen a few times. V is TRBV4-2 and J is TRBJ2-3, with 8 bases fitting TRBD1. This CDR3 contains 16 residues. Looked up from germline, CDR1 is LGHNA and CDR2 is YNFKEQ. The trim removed 5 bases at V and 4 bases at J, leaving 11 bases unmatched. DNA of the CDR3: TGTGCCAGCAGCTCCCCCCGACAGGGGTGGGCAGATACGCAGTATTTT. It specifies CASSSPRQGWADTQYF.

This clonotype was seen a few times. An end of the junction does not agree with germline; a read error may underlie this. The genes are TRBV29-1 and TRBJ2-7; possible D gene TRBD1, 6 bases. Germline CDR1 SQVTM, CDR2 ANQGSEA. The CDR3 extends over 17 amino acids. Here the CDR3 reads CSPRLVQATGISHEQYF. CDR3 nucleotide sequence: TGCAGCCCCAGACTCGTACAGGCAACAGGGATCTCCCACGAGCAGTACTTC.

In this sample, this clonotype turned up many times. V usage is TRBV12-3 or TRBV12-4 and J usage is TRBJ2-2; D is undetermined. The CDR3 covers 13 residues. V was cut by 2 bases and J by 4 bases, with 5 bases left in between. Written as DNA, the CDR3 is TGTGCCAGCAGTTTATATATCACCGGGGAGCTGTTTTTT. This encodes CASSLYITGELFF.